This is a list of T cell receptor beta chains from one sample in a study of CXCR3-negative and CXCR3-positive naive CD8 T cells. TCRdb reprocessed the 5' RACE reads and keeps a single row for each CDR3 protein, giving no DNA. This table lists 7,500 to 9,500 distinct CDR3 sequences. Sequenced: naive CXCR3- CD8+ T cells from blood. The receptors stem from a human donor in good health. Some clones in this sample may be carry-over from other donors' samples. CDR3s include the opening cysteine and the closing phenylalanine or tryptophan. Only part of the rows carry a size: once, few, many, or a class if the clone is expanded.

J gene,clone size,V gene,CDR3 protein
TRBJ2-2,medium-sized,TRBV29-1,CSGQTGNTGELFF
TRBJ1-4,NA,TRBV6-5,CASSFRPKDEKLFF
TRBJ2-3,NA,TRBV12-3/TRBV12-4,CASTQDLVWQYF
TRBJ2-1,medium-sized,TRBV29-1,CSVGRAYNEQFF
TRBJ2-5,medium-sized,TRBV11-3,CASSSGRRDPIWETQYF
TRBJ2-5,NA,TRBV7-9,CASSQTSGSDQETQYF
TRBJ2-3,NA,TRBV29-1,CSVEGLAGAYIQYF
TRBJ1-1,medium-sized,TRBV28,CASSGQGLWTEAFF
TRBJ2-2,NA,TRBV29-1,CSVVHLTGELFF
TRBJ2-7,NA,TRBV10-1,CASSLTAYEQYF
TRBJ1-5,medium-sized,TRBV28,CASSPDRAWPQHF
TRBJ2-7,NA,TRBV18,CASSGTATYEQYF
TRBJ2-1,NA,TRBV27,CASGPGTGGNNEQFF
TRBJ2-5,NA,TRBV7-9,CASSLPGETQYF